This T cell receptor beta chain came from a study of cytomegalovirus exposure and HLA in healthy donors. The CDR3 totals 15 residues. Deletions cut 4 bases from V and 1 base from J, with 14 bases between. In germline, CDR1 is LGHNA, CDR2 YNFKEQ. The PCR was carried out with 60 Vbeta primers and 13 Jbeta primers. The table came from immunoSEQ multiplex PCR; TCRdb's copy has only in-frame clones and leaves some out. The sample comprises about 100,000 clones, around 60% of which are singletons, and around 5% rests with the top ten. Specimen: PBMCs. The chain links TRBV4-2 to TRBJ2-7; the D gene is possibly TRBD2 (6 bases). The sequence came from a human donor in good health. CDR3 coding DNA: TGTGCCAGCAGCCCCACGGGAGATCCGTCCTACGAGCAGTACTTC. As protein: CASSPTGDPSYEQYF.